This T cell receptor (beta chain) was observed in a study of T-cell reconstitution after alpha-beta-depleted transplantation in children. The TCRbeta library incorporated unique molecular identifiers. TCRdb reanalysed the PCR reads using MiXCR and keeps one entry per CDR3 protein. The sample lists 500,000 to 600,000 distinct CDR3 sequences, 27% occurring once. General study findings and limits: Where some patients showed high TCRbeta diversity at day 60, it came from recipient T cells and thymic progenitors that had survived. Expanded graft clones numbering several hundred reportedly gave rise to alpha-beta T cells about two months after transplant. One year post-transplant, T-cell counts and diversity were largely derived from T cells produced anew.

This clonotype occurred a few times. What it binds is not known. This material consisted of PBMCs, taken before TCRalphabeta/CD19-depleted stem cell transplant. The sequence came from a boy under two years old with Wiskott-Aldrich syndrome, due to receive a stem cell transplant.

The CDR3 is CASRLGQGVNEQFF. CDR3 DNA: TGTGCCAGCAGGTTGGGACAGGGAGTCAATGAGCAGTTCTTC. This chain links TRBV25-1 with TRBJ2-1; TRBD1 matches 9 bases. The V gene's germline CDR1 is MGHDK and CDR2 SYGVNS. After removal of 6 bases from V and 6 bases from J, the junction contained 6 bases not matched to a gene. This CDR3 comprises 14 residues.